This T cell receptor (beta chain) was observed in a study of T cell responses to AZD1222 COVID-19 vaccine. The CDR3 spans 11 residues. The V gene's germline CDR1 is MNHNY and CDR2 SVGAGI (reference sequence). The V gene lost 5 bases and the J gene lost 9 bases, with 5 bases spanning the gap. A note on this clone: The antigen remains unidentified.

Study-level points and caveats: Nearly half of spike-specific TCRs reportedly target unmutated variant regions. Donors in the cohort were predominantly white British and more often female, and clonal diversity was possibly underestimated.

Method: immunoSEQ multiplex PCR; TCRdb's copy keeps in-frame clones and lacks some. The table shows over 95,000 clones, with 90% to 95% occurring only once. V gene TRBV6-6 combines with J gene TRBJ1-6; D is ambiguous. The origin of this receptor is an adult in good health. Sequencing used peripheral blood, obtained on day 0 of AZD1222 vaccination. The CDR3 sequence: CASSTGSPLHF. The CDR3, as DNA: TGTGCCAGCAGTACCGGTTCACCCCTCCACTTT.